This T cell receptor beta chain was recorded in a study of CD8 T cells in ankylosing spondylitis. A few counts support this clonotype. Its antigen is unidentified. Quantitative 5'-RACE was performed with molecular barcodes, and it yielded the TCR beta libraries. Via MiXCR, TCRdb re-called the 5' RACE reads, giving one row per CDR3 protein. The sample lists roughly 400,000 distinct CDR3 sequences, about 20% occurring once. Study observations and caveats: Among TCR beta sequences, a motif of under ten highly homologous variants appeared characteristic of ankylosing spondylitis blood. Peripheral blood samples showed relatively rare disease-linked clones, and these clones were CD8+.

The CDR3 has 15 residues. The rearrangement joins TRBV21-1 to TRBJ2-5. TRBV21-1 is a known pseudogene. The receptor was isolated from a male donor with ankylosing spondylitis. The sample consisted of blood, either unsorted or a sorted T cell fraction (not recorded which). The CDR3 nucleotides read TGTGCCAGCAGCAAAGCGCTGATCAGCCAAGAGACCCAGTACTTC. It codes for CASSKALISQETQYF.